A single sample gave rise to the 23 T cell receptor beta chains below, sequenced in a study of T cell responses to AZD1222 COVID-19 vaccine. TCRdb's table, derived via immunoSEQ multiplex PCR, lists solely in-frame clones and lacks some. The sample lists over 65,000 clones; 90% to 95% were seen once. Sequenced material: peripheral blood, taken on day 0 of MenACWY control vaccination. The receptors shown here come from an adult in good health.

The rearrangement uses TRBV5-1 and TRBJ2-7; 7 bases are a match to TRBD1. The CDR3 totals 13 residues. Germline V lookup: CDR1 SGHRS, CDR2 YFSETQ. With 0 bases clipped from V and 4 bases from J, the junction kept 1 base outside the gene matches. The DNA of the CDR3 is TGCGCCAGCAGCTTGGACAGGGGTTACGAGCAGTACTTC. It translates to CASSLDRGYEQYF.

The chain is built from TRBV19 and TRBJ1-6; possibly TRBD1 for D (6 bases). Trimming shortened V by 3 bases and J by 8 bases, and 14 bases separated the two germline ends. The CDR3 is 15 amino acids. Germline V gene sequence: CDR1 LNHDA, CDR2 SQIVND (reference sequence). The CDR3 coding sequence is TGTGCCAGTAGTATGGTCGACAGGACCTATTCACCCCTCCACTTT. Amino acids: CASSMVDRTYSPLHF.

V is TRBV2 and J is TRBJ2-1; 7 nucleotides align to TRBD1. The CDR3 loop spans 15 amino acids. CDR1 is SNHLY, CDR2 FYNNEI, per germline. Trimming at V came to 3 bases and at J to 2 bases, leaving 4 bases not matched to a gene. The CDR3, as DNA: TGTGCCAGCAGTGACTACAGGGGAACCTACAATGAGCAGTTCTTC. Protein: CASSDYRGTYNEQFF.

The rearrangement links TRBV9 to TRBJ1-5; tentatively, D is TRBD1 (6 bases). Deletions cut 0 bases from V and 4 bases from J, with 11 bases between. The CDR3 runs to 15 residues. The germline gives CDR1 SGDLS, CDR2 YYNGEE. CDR3 in amino acids: CASSVDLGANQPQHF. In DNA, the CDR3 is TGTGCCAGCAGCGTAGATTTGGGGGCGAATCAGCCCCAGCATTTT.

The chain has TRBV5-5 and TRBJ2-1; D perhaps matches TRBD2 (6 bases). The CDR3 sequence is 15 residues long. V was trimmed by 3 bases and J by 4 bases, leaving 14 bases between them. Germline assignment: CDR1 SGHKS and CDR2 YYEKEE (reference sequence). The CDR3 protein is CASSYGPGTYNEQFF. The CDR3 coding sequence is TGTGCCAGCAGCTATGGCCCAGGGACTTACAATGAGCAGTTCTTC.

V and J are TRBV30 and TRBJ2-7, with 10 positions matching TRBD1. The germline V gene encodes CDR1 GTSNPN and CDR2 SVGIG (reference sequence). CDR3 length: 14 residues. Trimming removed 6 bases from V and 3 bases from J; junction bases left unmatched: 8. CDR3 in amino acids: CACLTGTGDYEQYF. The CDR3 DNA follows: TGTGCCTGCCTAACCGGGACAGGGGACTACGAGCAGTACTTC.

This clone came up a few times. CDR3 in DNA: TGTGCCACCAGCAGAGGGATTGGCCAGCCCTCTGGAAACACCATATATTTT. As protein: CATSRGIGQPSGNTIYF. The chain has TRBV15 and TRBJ1-3; D remains ambiguous. CDR1 is LNHNV, CDR2 YYDKDF, per germline (reference sequence). The V gene lost 1 base and the J gene lost 0 bases, with 13 bases spanning the gap. The CDR3 is made up of 17 amino acids. Variable domain in full (rest from reference TRBV15 and TRBJ1-3): DAMVIQNPRYQVTQFGKPVTLSCSQTLNHNVMYWYQQKSSQAPKLLFHYYDKDFNNEADTPDNFQSRRPNTSFCFLDIRSPGLGDTAMYLCATSRGIGQPSGNTIYFGEGSWLTVV.

This clone came up a few times. The V call is TRBV6-2 or TRBV6-3, the J call TRBJ2-3; no clear D. Germline V CDR1 and CDR2: MNHEY, SVGEGT. The CDR3 length is 12 residues. Trimming pared 2 bases from V and 11 bases from J, leaving 11 bases between. CDR3 residues: CASSYGQSRQYF. In DNA, the CDR3 is TGTGCCAGCAGTTACGGCCAGAGTAGGCAGTATTTT.

This chain joins TRBV4-2 and TRBJ2-7; D is unclear. The CDR3 consists of 14 residues. V was trimmed by 4 bases and J by 0 bases, leaving 10 bases between them. Germline V lookup: CDR1 LGHNA, CDR2 YNFKEQ. The CDR3 loop is CASSRIRRSYEQYF. In DNA form, the CDR3 reads TGTGCCAGCAGCCGCATAAGACGCTCCTACGAGCAGTACTTC.

The gene calls are TRBV7-8 and TRBJ2-1; 8 bases fit TRBD1. Trimming took 4 bases from V and 7 from J; bases not matched to a gene: 6. The CDR3 has 14 residues. Per the germline V gene, CDR1 is SGHVS and CDR2 is FQNEAQ. CDR3 region: CASSSIRGPNEQFF. The CDR3 DNA is TGTGCCAGCAGCTCAATCAGGGGGCCTAATGAGCAGTTCTTC.

The rearrangement uses TRBV6-5 and TRBJ2-1, with 7 bases matching TRBD2. V was clipped by 2 bases and J by 0 bases; unmatched bases: 1. CDR1 is MNHEY and CDR2 is SVGAGI in the germline V gene. This CDR3 region has 15 residues. The CDR3, as DNA: TGTGCCAGCAGTTACGGCGGGAGCTCCTACAATGAGCAGTTCTTC. It encodes CASSYGGSSYNEQFF.

V gene TRBV29-1 combines with J gene TRBJ1-2, with TRBD1 matching over 8 bases. CDR3 size: 15 residues. The J segment lost 3 bases and the V segment lost 3 bases, leaving 9 bases of the junction unmatched. Germline loops: CDR1 SQVTM, CDR2 ANQGSEA. CDR3 DNA: TGCAGCGTTGACCCCTCAGGGGGCGTGGACTATGGCTACACCTTC. This gives the protein CSVDPSGGVDYGYTF. The full variable domain, completed using reference TRBV29-1 and TRBJ1-2, is SAVISQKPSRDICQRGTSLTIQCQVDSQVTMMFWYRQQPGQSLTLIATANQGSEATYESGFVIDKFPISRPNLTFSTLTVSNMSPEDSSIYLCSVDPSGGVDYGYTFGSGTRLTVV.

This clone has just a few counts. The chain employs TRBV15 and TRBJ1-5; TRBD1 is a possible D gene (5 bases). This CDR3 spans 16 amino acids. Germline assignment: CDR1 LNHNV and CDR2 YYDKDF (reference sequence). V lost 0 bases and J 4 bases, leaving 13 bases between the germline ends. CDR3 region: CATSRDVGDQNQPQHF. In nucleotides, the CDR3 is TGTGCCACCAGCAGAGACGTGGGGGATCAAAATCAGCCCCAGCATTTT.

The chain joins TRBV7-2 to TRBJ2-7; D possibly corresponds to TRBD1 (6 bases). The V gene's germline CDR1 is SGHTA and CDR2 FQGNSA. The CDR3 sequence is 16 residues long. The V end was cut by 5 bases, the J end by 0 bases, with 17 bases between. CDR3 in amino acids: CASSLTWDISSYEQYF. CDR3 nucleotides: TGTGCCAGCAGCCTAACGTGGGACATAAGCTCCTACGAGCAGTACTTC.

The chain has TRBV9 and TRBJ1-2; perhaps TRBD1 as D (6 bases). Germline V gene data show CDR1 as SGDLS and CDR2 as YYNGEE. The CDR3 loop spans 13 amino acids. Trimming left V 1 base short and J 7 bases short, with 11 bases between. In nucleotides, the CDR3 is TGTGCCAGCAGCGTAAACAGGGATTCTGGCTACACCTTC. It encodes CASSVNRDSGYTF.

The V gene is TRBV11-2, the J gene TRBJ2-7; 7 bases match TRBD1. V lost 5 bases and J lost 8; bases outside the gene matches: 9. The germline V gene encodes CDR1 SGHAT and CDR2 FQNNGV. The length of the CDR3 is 13 residues. The CDR3 nucleotides are TGTGCCAGCAGCCCCGGGACAGACCTCCAGCAGTACTTC. Residues: CASSPGTDLQQYF. The variable domain in full, with the rest retrieved from reference TRBV11-2 and TRBJ2-7, is EAGVAQSPRYKIIEKRQSVAFWCNPISGHATLYWYQQILGQGPKLLIQFQNNGVVDDSQLPKDRFSAERLKGVDSTLKIQPAKLEDSAVYLCASSPGTDLQQYFGPGTRLTVT.

V gene TRBV7-8 combines with J gene TRBJ2-7, with unresolved D. Looked up from germline, CDR1 is SGHVS and CDR2 is FQNEAQ. This CDR3 spans 13 amino acids. The V end lost 5 bases, the J end lost 3 bases, and 11 bases lay between the germline ends. CDR3 sequence reads: CASSQHRSYEQYF. As DNA, the CDR3 is TGTGCCAGCAGCCAACATAGAAGCTACGAGCAGTACTTC. Full variable domain (missing parts from reference TRBV7-8 and TRBJ2-7): GAGVSQSPRYKVAKRGQDVALRCDPISGHVSLFWYQQALGQGPEFLTYFQNEAQLDKSGLPSDRFFAERPEGSVSTLKIQRTQQEDSAVYLCASSQHRSYEQYFGPGTRLTVT.

The chain has TRBV27 and TRBJ1-5; 9 nucleotides match TRBD1. V was clipped by 8 bases and J by 3 bases; unmatched bases: 14. The CDR3 is 17 amino acids. Germline V gene lookup returns CDR1 MNHEY and CDR2 SMNVEV (reference sequence). CDR3 in amino acids: CASPGEMWTGDNQPQHF. The CDR3 coding sequence is TGTGCCAGCCCGGGAGAGATGTGGACAGGGGACAATCAGCCCCAGCATTTT.

The chain carries TRBV27 and TRBJ2-1; TRBD1 matches 7 bases. Losses at the gene ends were 4 bases for V and 9 bases for J; bases not matched to a gene: 18. The CDR3 is 17 residues long. The V gene's germline CDR1 is MNHEY and CDR2 SMNVEV (reference sequence). The DNA for the CDR3 is TGTGCCAGCAGTTCTTTCCCGGCGCAGGGCCCAGGGGGTGAGCAGTTCTTC. Residues: CASSSFPAQGPGGEQFF.

This sequence joins TRBV25-1 and TRBJ2-2; 7 nucleotides align to TRBD1. CDR1 is MGHDK, CDR2 SYGVNS, per germline. CDR3 length: 16 amino acids. After removal of 2 bases from V and 2 bases from J, the junction contained 5 bases not matched to a gene. In DNA, the CDR3 is TGTGCCAGCAGTGAAGGGGGACAGCGAAACACCGGGGAGCTGTTTTTT. Protein product: CASSEGGQRNTGELFF. Full variable domain (remainder filled in from reference TRBV25-1 and TRBJ2-2): EADIYQTPRYLVIGTGKKITLECSQTMGHDKMYWYQQDPGMELHLIHYSYGVNSTEKGDLSSESTVSRIRTEHFPLTLESARPSHTSQYLCASSEGGQRNTGELFFGEGSRLTVL.

J is TRBJ2-7 and V is TRBV6-5, with D perhaps given as TRBD1 or TRBD2 (6 bases each). The germline CDR1 and CDR2 sequences are MNHEY and SVGAGI. Trimming left V 6 bases short and J 2 bases short, with 11 bases between. The CDR3 sequence is 13 residues long. This CDR3 is CASSAGQAYEQYF. In nucleotides, the CDR3 is TGTGCCAGCAGCGCGGGACAAGCCTACGAGCAGTACTTC.

The chain carries TRBV28 and TRBJ2-3; perhaps TRBD2 as D (5 bases). The CDR3 is made up of 15 amino acids. The germline gives CDR1 MDHEN, CDR2 SYDVKM. V lost 3 bases and J 6 bases, leaving 16 bases between the germline ends. CDR3 sequence (DNA): TGTGCCAGCAGTTTGTGGGCCCCCACGGGGGATACGCAGTATTTT. This sequence encodes CASSLWAPTGDTQYF.

The V and J genes are TRBV5-1 and TRBJ2-3; D uncertain. This CDR3 comprises 14 residues. V lost 2 bases and J 4 bases, leaving 11 bases between the germline ends. From germline, CDR1 is SGHRS and CDR2 YFSETQ. In DNA form, the CDR3 reads TGCGCCAGCAGCTTAATGGAAGGTGCAGATACGCAGTATTTT. Protein: CASSLMEGADTQYF.